The entry below gives a single T cell receptor (beta chain) sequence along with its context. The antigen remains unidentified. The CDR3 has 17 residues. The germline gives CDR1 LNHDA, CDR2 SQIVND (reference sequence). V lost 1 base to trimming and J lost 1 base, with 16 bases between them. Using its own MiXCR run on the reads, TCRdb lists one record per CDR3 protein. Seen here are around 58,000 distinct CDR3 sequences, roughly a fifth observed once, and the top ten hold 65% to 75%. The data were taken from a study of T cell repertoires in cytomegalovirus infection. For the study at large: Recently identified HLA-C-restricted CMV epitopes and well-studied HLA-B-restricted CMV epitopes were used by the study. Shared public TCR beta signatures pointed to both CMV infection and a matching HLA type. Findings and caveats of the study: Dominant in the ex vivo response were TCR beta clonotypes restricted by HLA-C and specific for CMV.

The receptor was isolated from a human donor in good health (CMV status not recorded). Some clones in this sample may be carry-over from other donors' samples. This sample comprised CD8+ T cells from cultured PBMCs, obtained from culture after CMV antigen stimulation. J is TRBJ1-1 and V is TRBV19; D is ambiguous. The CDR3 bases are TGTGCCAGTAGTATAGCGGTACTCACGGGGAGGAACACTGAAGCTTTCTTT. Its protein product is CASSIAVLTGRNTEAFF.